These 6 T cell receptor beta chains were all obtained from the same sample, sequenced in a study of OX40 agonist ivuxolimab in advanced cancers. The method was immunoSEQ multiplex PCR; TCRdb's version includes in-frame clones alone and lacks a portion of them. The sample carries under 80,000 clones, 85% recorded once. The sequenced sample was CD4+ or CD8+ T cells sorted from blood, obtained in a trial of the OX40 agonist ivuxolimab. The receptors here all came from an adult with an advanced solid tumor such as melanoma, head and neck, liver or kidney cancer.

The gene calls are TRBV27 and TRBJ1-4; TRBD1 matches 11 bases. The CDR3 spans 19 residues. With 5 bases clipped from V and 6 bases from J, the junction kept 17 bases outside the gene matches. Germline CDR1 is MNHEY and CDR2 is SMNVEV (reference sequence). CDR3 coding DNA: TGTGCCAGCAGTCCAGGGTGGGGGGACAGGGGGAAAAGGGATGAAAAACTGTTTTTT. This sequence encodes CASSPGWGDRGKRDEKLFF.

V gene TRBV21-1 combines with J gene TRBJ2-7; TRBD2 reflects the table's D call only, with no check against the DNA. TRBV21-1 is labeled a pseudogene. This CDR3 comprises 14 residues. The CDR3 nucleotides are TGTGCCAGCAGCATGGGAGACACTAACTACGAGCAGTACTTC. Translated: CASSMGDTNYEQYF.

The chain is built from TRBV5-5 and TRBJ2-1; 13 nucleotides agree with TRBD2. Germline-derived CDR1 and CDR2 are SGHKS and YYEKEE (reference sequence). The CDR3 length is 15 residues. The trim removed 4 bases at V and 8 bases at J, leaving 6 bases unmatched. The DNA of the CDR3 is TGTGCCAGCAGCCGGACTAGCGGGGGTGTTGATGAGCAGTTCTTC. This encodes CASSRTSGGVDEQFF.

A few counts support this clone. The gene calls are TRBV9 and TRBJ1-4, with 8 bases lining up with TRBD1. V trimming: 4 bases; J trimming: 3 bases; junction bases outside the gene matches: 5. CDR1 SGDLS and CDR2 YYNGEE come from the germline V gene. The CDR3 has 15 amino acids. CDR3: CASSPKTGANEKLFF. The DNA of the CDR3 is TGTGCCAGCAGCCCAAAGACAGGGGCTAATGAAAAACTGTTTTTT.

The V call is TRBV25-1, the J call TRBJ2-5, with 8 bases fitting TRBD2. Trimming removed 7 bases from V and 3 bases from J; junction bases left unmatched: 4. This CDR3 has 13 amino acids. Germline V lookup: CDR1 MGHDK, CDR2 SYGVNS. CDR3 DNA: TGTGCCAGCACTGGACTAGCTGAAGAGACCCAGTACTTC. This gives the protein CASTGLAEETQYF.

V usage is TRBV6-5 and J usage is TRBJ2-7; TRBD1 might be the D (5 bases). This CDR3 is 13 amino acids long. Per the germline V gene, CDR1 is MNHEY and CDR2 is SVGAGI. The V end was cut by 3 bases, the J end by 4 bases, with 10 bases between. The CDR3 nucleotides read TGTGCCAGCAGTTATGACAGACAATACGAGCAGTACTTC. Its protein is CASSYDRQYEQYF.